This TCR beta chain comes out of a study of HIV-infected children after antiretroviral therapy interruption. Treatment meaning: PENTA 11 planned treatment interruption arm or continuous ART arm. Study-wide findings and caveats: Minor non-naive CD45RA+ populations, like EMRA or stem memory, might contaminate naive sorts.

A 3' RACE protocol on RNA, with unique molecular identifiers, produced the TCR library. TCRdb processed the 3' RACE reads anew with MiXCR; each CDR3 protein has one entry. The sample has about 89,000 distinct CDR3 sequences, roughly 6.7% seen once. Unmatched junction bases numbered 5, after V lost 4 bases and J lost 3 bases. This CDR3 region has 17 residues. Germline lookup yields CDR1 SGHTA and CDR2 FQGNSA. This clonotype occurred many times. What it recognizes is unknown. Sequenced material: CD45RA+ CD4+ T cells from PBMCs, pooled from several time points, taken from a donor given antiretroviral therapy, either interrupted or continuous. Subset indicated: naive CD4+ CD45RA+ CD45RO- T cells. This receptor was identified in a pool of human donors with HIV. The chain links TRBV7-2 to TRBJ2-3, with TRBD2 matching 15 bases. CDR3 sequence: CASSWTSGRAGTDTQYF. The CDR3 DNA sequence: TGTGCCAGCAGCTGGACTAGCGGGAGGGCAGGAACAGATACGCAGTATTTT.